This is a list of T cell receptor beta chains from one sample in a study of blood T cell repertoires in COVID-19. Method: immunoSEQ multiplex PCR; TCRdb's copy keeps in-frame clones and lacks some. The sample has around 140,000 clones; around 90% are singletons. What was sequenced was PBMCs or T cells enriched from blood (not recorded which). The source is a woman aged 40 to 50 who had been exposed to COVID-19. Both conserved end residues are part of each CDR3. The D gene is left open where the match is weak. Clone sizes are given selectively: once, few, many, or a class where the clone is expanded.

len: 15
v_gene: TRBV5-1
j_gene: TRBJ1-3
abundance: -
d_gene: -
CDR3aa: CASGPGSEAGNTIYF
CDR3nt: TGCGCCAGCGGTCCGGGATCCGAAGCCGGAAACACCATATATTTT

len: 13
v_gene: TRBV19
j_gene: TRBJ1-5
abundance: -
d_gene: -
CDR3aa: CASSLARNQPQHF
CDR3nt: TGTGCCAGTAGTTTGGCCCGCAATCAGCCCCAGCATTTT

len: 14
v_gene: TRBV27
j_gene: TRBJ2-3
abundance: -
d_gene: -
CDR3aa: CASSPWRDTDTQYF
CDR3nt: TGTGCCAGCAGTCCCTGGCGGGACACAGATACGCAGTATTTT

len: 13
v_gene: TRBV18
j_gene: TRBJ2-7
abundance: -
d_gene: -
CDR3aa: CASSRSRSGEQYF
CDR3nt: TGTGCCAGCTCGCGGAGCCGTTCGGGGGAGCAGTACTTC

len: 15
v_gene: TRBV19
j_gene: TRBJ2-2
abundance: few
d_gene: TRBD2
CDR3aa: CASRRLAGRAGELFF
CDR3nt: TGTGCCAGTAGGCGTCTAGCGGGACGTGCCGGGGAGCTGTTTTTT

len: 12
v_gene: TRBV4-1
j_gene: TRBJ2-7
abundance: -
d_gene: -
CDR3aa: CASSQVAGEQYF
CDR3nt: TGCGCCAGCAGCCAGGTTGCAGGTGAGCAGTACTTC

len: 14
v_gene: TRBV28
j_gene: TRBJ2-7
abundance: -
d_gene: TRBD1
CDR3aa: CASRTPGGVYEQYF
CDR3nt: TGTGCCAGCAGGACCCCAGGGGGCGTTTACGAGCAGTACTTC

len: 12
v_gene: TRBV19
j_gene: TRBJ2-3
abundance: -
d_gene: -
CDR3aa: CASSNLADTQYF
CDR3nt: TGTGCCAGTAGCAACCTTGCGGATACGCAGTATTTT

len: 19
v_gene: TRBV27
j_gene: TRBJ2-2
abundance: once
d_gene: -
CDR3aa: CASSLFQLARTENTGELFF
CDR3nt: TGTGCCAGCAGTTTATTTCAACTAGCCCGTACCGAAAACACCGGGGAGCTGTTTTTT

len: 16
v_gene: TRBV18
j_gene: TRBJ1-6
abundance: -
d_gene: TRBD1
CDR3aa: CASSRPGTGLDSPLHF
CDR3nt: TGTGCCAGCTCACGCCCCGGGACAGGGTTGGATTCACCCCTCCACTTT

len: 17
v_gene: TRBV4-1
j_gene: TRBJ2-3
abundance: once
d_gene: TRBD2
CDR3aa: CASSQAVSGTGTDTQYF
CDR3nt: TGCGCCAGCAGCCAAGCGGTAAGCGGGACCGGCACAGATACGCAGTATTTT

len: 14
v_gene: TRBV19
j_gene: TRBJ1-5
abundance: -
d_gene: TRBD1
CDR3aa: CASSRQGANQPQHF
CDR3nt: TGTGCCAGTAGCCGACAGGGGGCTAATCAGCCCCAGCATTTT

len: 16
v_gene: TRBV7-2
j_gene: TRBJ1-2
abundance: -
d_gene: TRBD1
CDR3aa: CASSLGGSGGDYGYTF
CDR3nt: TGTGCCAGCAGCTTAGGGGGGTCAGGGGGCGACTATGGCTACACCTTC

len: 15
v_gene: TRBV6-5
j_gene: TRBJ1-6
abundance: -
d_gene: -
CDR3aa: CASSYVDSNNSPLHF
CDR3nt: TGTGCCAGCAGTTACGTCGACAGCAATAATTCACCCCTCCACTTT

len: 16
v_gene: TRBV10-1
j_gene: TRBJ2-2
abundance: once
d_gene: TRBD2
CDR3aa: CASRATSGVNTGELFF
CDR3nt: TGCGCCAGCAGAGCGACTAGCGGGGTGAACACCGGGGAGCTGTTTTTT

len: 12
v_gene: TRBV28
j_gene: TRBJ1-5
abundance: -
d_gene: TRBD1
CDR3aa: CASTGGSQPQHF
CDR3nt: TGTGCCAGCACAGGGGGGAGTCAGCCCCAGCATTTT

len: 16
v_gene: TRBV4-2
j_gene: TRBJ1-2
abundance: -
d_gene: TRBD1
CDR3aa: CASSQSRGRGVYGYTF
CDR3nt: TGTGCCAGCAGCCAAAGCCGAGGCAGGGGGGTCTATGGCTACACCTTC

len: 17
v_gene: TRBV13
j_gene: TRBJ2-3
abundance: few
d_gene: TRBD2
CDR3aa: CASSSSIIAGGADTQYF
CDR3nt: TGTGCCAGCAGCTCCTCAATTATAGCGGGGGGTGCAGATACGCAGTATTTT

len: 16
v_gene: TRBV5-5
j_gene: TRBJ2-7
abundance: -
d_gene: TRBD2
CDR3aa: CASSSILAGGSYEQYF
CDR3nt: TGTGCCAGCAGCTCGATACTAGCGGGGGGGAGCTACGAGCAGTACTTC

len: 13
v_gene: TRBV2
j_gene: TRBJ1-4
abundance: many
d_gene: -
CDR3aa: CASSPGVREKLFF
CDR3nt: TGTGCCAGCAGTCCAGGGGTGAGGGAAAAACTGTTTTTT